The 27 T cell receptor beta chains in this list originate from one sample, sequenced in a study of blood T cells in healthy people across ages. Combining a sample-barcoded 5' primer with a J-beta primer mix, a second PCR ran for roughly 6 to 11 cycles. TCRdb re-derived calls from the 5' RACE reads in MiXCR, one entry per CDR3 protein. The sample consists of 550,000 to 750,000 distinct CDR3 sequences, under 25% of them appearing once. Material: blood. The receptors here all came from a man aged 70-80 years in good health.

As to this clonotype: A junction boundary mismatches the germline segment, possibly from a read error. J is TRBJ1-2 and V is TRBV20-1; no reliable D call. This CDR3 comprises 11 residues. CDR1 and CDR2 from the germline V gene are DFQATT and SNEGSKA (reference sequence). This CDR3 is CSASEGFGYPF. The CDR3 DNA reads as TGCAGTGCTAGTGAAGGGTTTGGCTACCCCTTC.

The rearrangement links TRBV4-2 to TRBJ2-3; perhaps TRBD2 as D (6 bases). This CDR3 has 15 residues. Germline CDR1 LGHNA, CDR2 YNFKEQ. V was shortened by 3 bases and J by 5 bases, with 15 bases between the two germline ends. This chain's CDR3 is CASSQEGPRIDTQYF. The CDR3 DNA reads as TGTGCCAGCAGCCAGGAGGGCCCTCGGATAGATACGCAGTATTTT.

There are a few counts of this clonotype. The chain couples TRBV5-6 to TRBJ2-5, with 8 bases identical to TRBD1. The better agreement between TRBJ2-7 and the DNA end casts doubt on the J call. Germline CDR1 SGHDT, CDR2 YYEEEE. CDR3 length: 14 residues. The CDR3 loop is CASSENRGRNEQYF. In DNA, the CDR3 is TGTGCCAGCAGCGAAAACAGGGGGAGGAACGAGCAGTACTTC.

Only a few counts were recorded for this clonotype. In DNA form, the CDR3 reads TGTGCCAGCAGCGTAGAAGGGATCGAGGGTCAGTACTTC. Encoded protein: CASSVEGIEGQYF. The chain is built from TRBV9 and TRBJ2-5, with D possibly TRBD2 on 5 matching bases. Germline V CDR1 and CDR2: SGDLS, YYNGEE. The CDR3 is 13 amino acids. V lost 0 bases, J lost 11 bases, and 14 bases lay in between.

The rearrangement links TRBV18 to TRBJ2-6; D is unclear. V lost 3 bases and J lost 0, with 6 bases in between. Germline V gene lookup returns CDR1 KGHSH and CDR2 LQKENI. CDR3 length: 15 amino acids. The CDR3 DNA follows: TGTGCCAGCTCACCGGACCTCTCTGGGGCCAACGTCCTGACTTTC. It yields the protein CASSPDLSGANVLTF.

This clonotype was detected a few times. The chain's CDR3 is CSAPPEGGYGYTF. The DNA of the CDR3 is TGCAGTGCCCCGCCGGAGGGAGGCTATGGCTACACCTTC. The gene calls are TRBV20-1 and TRBJ1-2; the D is unclear. CDR3 length: 13 residues. Germline values: CDR1 DFQATT, CDR2 SNEGSKA (reference sequence). V shed 6 bases and J shed 4 bases, with 15 bases lying between them.

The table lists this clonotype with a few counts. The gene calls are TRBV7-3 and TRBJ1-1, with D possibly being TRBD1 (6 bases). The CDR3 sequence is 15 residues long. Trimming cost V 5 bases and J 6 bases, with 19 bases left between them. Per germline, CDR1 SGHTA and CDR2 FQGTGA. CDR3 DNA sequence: TGTGCCAGCAGCCCCCTGGGCAGGGGAGATTCTGAAGCTTTCTTT. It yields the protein CASSPLGRGDSEAFF.

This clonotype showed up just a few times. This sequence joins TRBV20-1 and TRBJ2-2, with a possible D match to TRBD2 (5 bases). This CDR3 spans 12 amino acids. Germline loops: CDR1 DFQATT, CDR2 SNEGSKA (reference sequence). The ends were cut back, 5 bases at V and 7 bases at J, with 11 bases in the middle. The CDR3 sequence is CSAALVGGELFF. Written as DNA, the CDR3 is TGCAGTGCTGCACTAGTGGGCGGGGAGCTGTTTTTT.

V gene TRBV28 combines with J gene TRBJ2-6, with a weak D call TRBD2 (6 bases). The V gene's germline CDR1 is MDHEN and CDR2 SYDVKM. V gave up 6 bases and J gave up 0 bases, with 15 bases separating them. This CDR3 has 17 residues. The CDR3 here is CASSIGGPNSGANVLTF. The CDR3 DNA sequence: TGTGCCAGCAGCATAGGAGGGCCAAACTCTGGGGCCAACGTCCTGACTTTC.

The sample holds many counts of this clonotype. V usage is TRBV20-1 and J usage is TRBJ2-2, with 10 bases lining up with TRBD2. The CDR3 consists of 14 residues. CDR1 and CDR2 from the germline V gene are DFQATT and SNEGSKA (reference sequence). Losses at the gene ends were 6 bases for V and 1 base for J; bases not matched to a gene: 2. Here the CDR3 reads CSARTSGNTGELFF. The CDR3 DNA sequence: TGCAGTGCCCGGACTAGCGGGAACACCGGGGAGCTGTTTTTT.

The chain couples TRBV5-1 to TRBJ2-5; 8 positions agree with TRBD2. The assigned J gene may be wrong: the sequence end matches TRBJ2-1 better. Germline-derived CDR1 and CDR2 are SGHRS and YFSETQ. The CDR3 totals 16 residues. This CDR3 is CASSFRGAGVENEQFF. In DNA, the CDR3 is TGCGCCAGCAGCTTCCGTGGAGCGGGAGTGGAGAATGAGCAGTTCTTC.

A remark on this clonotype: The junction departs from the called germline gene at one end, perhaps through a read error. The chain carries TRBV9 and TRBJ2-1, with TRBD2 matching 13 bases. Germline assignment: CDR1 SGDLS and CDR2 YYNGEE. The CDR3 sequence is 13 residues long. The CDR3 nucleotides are TGTGCCAGCAGCGGACTAGCGGGAGGCCCCCTGATCTTC. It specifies CASSGLAGGPLIF.

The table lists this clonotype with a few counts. The CDR3 bases are TGTGCCACCAGGACCAAAAACATTCAGTACTTC. It specifies CATRTKNIQYF. The rearrangement links TRBV24-1 to TRBJ2-4, with D unclear. The CDR3 contains 11 residues. CDR1 is KGHDR, CDR2 SFDVKD, per germline. The V and J ends lost 7 bases and 2 bases respectively, with 2 bases between them.

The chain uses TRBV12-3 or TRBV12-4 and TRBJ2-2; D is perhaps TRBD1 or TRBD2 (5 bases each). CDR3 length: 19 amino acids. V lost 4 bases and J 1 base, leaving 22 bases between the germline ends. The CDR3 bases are TGTGCCAGCAGTTCTCGAATCCGGGACCGACGAAGGAACACCGGGGAGCTGTTTTTT. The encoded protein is CASSSRIRDRRRNTGELFF.

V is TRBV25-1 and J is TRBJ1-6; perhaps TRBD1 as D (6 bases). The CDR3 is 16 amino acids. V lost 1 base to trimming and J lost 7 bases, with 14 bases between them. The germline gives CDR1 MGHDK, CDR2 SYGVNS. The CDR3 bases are TGTGCCAGCAGTGAATCACAGGGAGGGGAAAATTCACCCCTCCACTTT. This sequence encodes CASSESQGGENSPLHF.

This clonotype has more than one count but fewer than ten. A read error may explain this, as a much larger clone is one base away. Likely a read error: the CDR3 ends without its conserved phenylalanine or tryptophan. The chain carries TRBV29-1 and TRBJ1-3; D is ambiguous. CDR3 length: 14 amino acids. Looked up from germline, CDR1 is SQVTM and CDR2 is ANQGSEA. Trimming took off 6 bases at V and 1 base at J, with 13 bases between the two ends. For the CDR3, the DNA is TGCAGCGTAGGCAGTATGATGTCTGGAAACACCATATATCTT. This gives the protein CSVGSMMSGNTIYL.

The CDR3 region is CSATQLAGLNNEQFF. In nucleotides, the CDR3 is TGCAGTGCTACCCAACTAGCGGGCCTCAACAATGAGCAGTTCTTC. This sequence joins TRBV20-1 and TRBJ2-1; TRBD2 agrees at 9 bases. The CDR3 runs 15 residues. The germline V gene has CDR1 DFQATT and CDR2 SNEGSKA (reference sequence). The V segment lost 4 bases and the J segment 5 bases; nucleotides outside the gene matches: 9.

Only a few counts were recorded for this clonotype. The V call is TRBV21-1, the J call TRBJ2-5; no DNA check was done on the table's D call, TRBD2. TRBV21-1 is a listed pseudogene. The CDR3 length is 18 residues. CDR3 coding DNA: TGTGCCAGCAGCCGACTAGCGGGAGAAGTCCAAGTTTTGGAGACCCAGTACTTC. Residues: CASSRLAGEVQVLETQYF.

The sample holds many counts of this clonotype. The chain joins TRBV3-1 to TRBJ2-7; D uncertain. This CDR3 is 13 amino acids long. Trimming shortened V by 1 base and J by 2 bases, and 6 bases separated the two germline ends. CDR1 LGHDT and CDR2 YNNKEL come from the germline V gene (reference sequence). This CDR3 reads CASSQVLAYEQYF. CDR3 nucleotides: TGTGCCAGCAGCCAAGTCCTTGCCTACGAGCAGTACTTC.

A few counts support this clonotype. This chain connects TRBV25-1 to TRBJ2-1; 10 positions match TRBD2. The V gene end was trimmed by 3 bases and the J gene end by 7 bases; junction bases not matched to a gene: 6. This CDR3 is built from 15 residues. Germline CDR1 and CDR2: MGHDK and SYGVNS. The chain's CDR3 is CASSDPGLAQNEQFF. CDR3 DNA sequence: TGTGCCAGCAGTGATCCGGGACTAGCGCAGAATGAGCAGTTCTTC.

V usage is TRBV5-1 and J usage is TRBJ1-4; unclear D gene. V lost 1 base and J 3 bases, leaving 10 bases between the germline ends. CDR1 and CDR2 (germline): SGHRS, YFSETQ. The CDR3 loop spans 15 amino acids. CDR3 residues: CASSLTALSNEKLFF. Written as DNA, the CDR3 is TGCGCCAGCAGCTTGACAGCACTCTCTAATGAAAAACTGTTTTTT.

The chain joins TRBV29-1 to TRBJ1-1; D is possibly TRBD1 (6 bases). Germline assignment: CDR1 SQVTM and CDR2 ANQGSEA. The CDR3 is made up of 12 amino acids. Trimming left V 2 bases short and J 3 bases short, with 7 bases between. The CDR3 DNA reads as TGCAGCGTTGAAAGGGGGGACACTGAAGCTTTCTTT. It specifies CSVERGDTEAFF.

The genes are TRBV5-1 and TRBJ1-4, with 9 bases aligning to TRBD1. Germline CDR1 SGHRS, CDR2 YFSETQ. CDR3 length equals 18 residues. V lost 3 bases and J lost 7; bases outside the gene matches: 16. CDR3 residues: CASSSSGPTGGIGEKLFF. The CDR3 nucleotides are TGCGCCAGCAGCTCCTCCGGTCCGACAGGGGGAATAGGTGAAAAACTGTTTTTT.

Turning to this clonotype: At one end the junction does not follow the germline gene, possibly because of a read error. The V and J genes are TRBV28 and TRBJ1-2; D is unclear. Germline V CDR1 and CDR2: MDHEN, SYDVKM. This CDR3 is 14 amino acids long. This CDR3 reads CASTKEGILGGYTF. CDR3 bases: TGTGCTAGCACTAAGGAGGGCATCTTGGGTGGCTACACCTTC.

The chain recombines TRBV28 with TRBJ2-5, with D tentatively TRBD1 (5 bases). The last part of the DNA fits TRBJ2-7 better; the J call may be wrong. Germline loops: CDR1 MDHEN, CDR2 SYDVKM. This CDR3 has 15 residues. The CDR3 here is CASSFARVSSYEQYF. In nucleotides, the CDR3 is TGTGCCAGCAGTTTCGCCAGGGTGAGCTCCTACGAGCAGTACTTC.

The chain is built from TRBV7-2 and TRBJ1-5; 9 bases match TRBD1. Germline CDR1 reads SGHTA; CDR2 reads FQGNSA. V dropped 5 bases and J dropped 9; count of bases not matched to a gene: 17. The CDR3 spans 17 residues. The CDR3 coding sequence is TGTGCCAGCAGCCCCCACAAGACAGGGGGGGGACGTTTGCCCCAGCATTTT. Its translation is CASSPHKTGGGRLPQHF.

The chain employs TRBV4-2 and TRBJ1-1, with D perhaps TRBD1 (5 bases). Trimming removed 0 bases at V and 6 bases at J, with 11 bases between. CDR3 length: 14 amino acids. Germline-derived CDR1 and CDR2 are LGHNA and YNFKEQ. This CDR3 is CASSQDVPGPEAFF. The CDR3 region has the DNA TGTGCCAGCAGCCAAGATGTGCCGGGACCTGAAGCTTTCTTT.